This entry lists 30 T cell receptor beta chains sequenced from one sample in a study of identical twins. TCRdb passed the 5' RACE reads through MiXCR, listing each CDR3 protein once. This sample has 310,000 or so distinct CDR3 sequences, with roughly 9.8% found just once. The data were also submitted as part of a second study, on yellow fever vaccine responses in identical twins.

Sequencing was carried out using CD8+ T cells sorted from blood. The receptors stem from a woman between 18 and 30 years old in good health.

A few counts support this clonotype. V is TRBV5-6 and J is TRBJ1-6; D call uncertain. The CDR3 length is 12 residues. Germline-derived CDR1 and CDR2 are SGHDT and YYEEEE. Trimming left V 1 base short and J 9 bases short, with 5 bases between. CDR3 nucleotides: TGTGCCAGCAGCTTGTGGGGTTCACCCCTCCACTTT. It yields the protein CASSLWGSPLHF. Full variable domain (missing parts from reference TRBV5-6 and TRBJ1-6): DAGVTQSPTHLIKTRGQQVTLRCSPKSGHDTVSWYQQALGQGPQFIFQYYEEEERQRGNFPDRFSGHQFPNYSSELNVNALLLGDSALYLCASSLWGSPLHFGNGTRLTVT.

This clonotype was recorded at least ten times. This chain uses TRBV6-6 with TRBJ2-7; D not resolved. The V gene lost 9 bases and the J gene lost 4 bases, with 7 bases spanning the gap. CDR1 is MNHNY and CDR2 is SVGAGI in the germline V gene (reference sequence). This CDR3 contains 10 residues. The CDR3 DNA reads as TGTGCCAGTAGACAATACGAGCAGTACTTC. This sequence encodes CASRQYEQYF.

The chain uses TRBV6-1 and TRBJ2-1; D remains ambiguous. V was cut by 6 bases and J by 0 bases, with 15 bases left in between. Per the germline V gene, CDR1 is MNHNS and CDR2 is SASEGT. The CDR3 totals 16 residues. CDR3 sequence (DNA): TGTGCCAGCAGCGGCCTATTGGCAGCCTCCTACAATGAGCAGTTCTTC. Encoded protein: CASSGLLAASYNEQFF.

This chain connects TRBV7-6 to TRBJ1-1; the match to TRBD1 covers 9 bases. Germline loops: CDR1 SGHVS, CDR2 FNYEAQ. This CDR3 is built from 16 residues. Losses at the gene ends were 3 bases for V and 5 bases for J; bases not matched to a gene: 10. The CDR3 loop is CASSLVLGTGPTEAFF. The CDR3 DNA follows: TGTGCCAGCAGCTTGGTTCTTGGGACAGGGCCTACTGAAGCTTTCTTT.

The rearrangement uses TRBV27 and TRBJ1-2; TRBD1 agrees at 9 bases. Germline V lookup: CDR1 MNHEY, CDR2 SMNVEV (reference sequence). Trimming at V came to 7 bases and at J to 4 bases, leaving 7 bases not matched to a gene. This CDR3 contains 14 residues. DNA for the CDR3: TGTGCCAGCACCGCGACAGGGGGTTCCTATGGCTACACCTTC. This encodes CASTATGGSYGYTF.

DNA for the CDR3: TGCAGCGTTGAACTCCGGGCTCCATATGGCTACACCTTC. It translates to CSVELRAPYGYTF. The chain recombines TRBV29-1 with TRBJ1-2; no clear D. CDR3 length: 13 amino acids. V lost 2 bases to trimming and J lost 5 bases, with 12 bases between them. In germline, CDR1 is SQVTM, CDR2 ANQGSEA.

This clonotype was seen many times. The chain employs TRBV3-1 and TRBJ2-4, with D possibly matching TRBD1 (6 bases). Germline-derived CDR1 and CDR2 are LGHDT and YNNKEL (reference sequence). The V end was cut by 2 bases, the J end by 2 bases, with 13 bases between. The CDR3 contains 16 residues. In nucleotides, the CDR3 is TGTGCCAGCAGCCAACCGGGACAAACGACCAAAAACATTCAGTACTTC. The encoded protein is CASSQPGQTTKNIQYF.

This chain joins TRBV2 and TRBJ2-7, with 7 bases fitting TRBD2. This CDR3 comprises 15 residues. Germline V gene sequence: CDR1 SNHLY, CDR2 FYNNEI. Trimming removed 6 bases from V and 1 base from J; junction bases left unmatched: 9. The CDR3 sequence: CASRGRLAESYEQYF. The CDR3 DNA follows: TGTGCCAGCAGGGGGAGGCTAGCGGAGTCCTACGAGCAGTACTTC.

V and J are TRBV21-1 and TRBJ2-3. TRBV21-1 is a pseudogene segment. The CDR3 is 14 amino acids. Here the CDR3 reads CASSKEWSTDTQYF. For the CDR3, the DNA is TGTGCCAGCAGCAAAGAGTGGAGCACAGATACGCAGTATTTT.

The chain uses TRBV28 and TRBJ2-7, with D tentatively TRBD2 (5 bases). Germline CDR1 MDHEN, CDR2 SYDVKM. The V end was cut by 5 bases, the J end by 0 bases, with 8 bases between. The CDR3 sequence is 13 residues long. CDR3 nucleotides: TGTGCCAGCAGTAACCGGGACTCCTACGAGCAGTACTTC. It specifies CASSNRDSYEQYF.

This clonotype was detected a few times. The rearrangement links TRBV29-1 to TRBJ1-2, with 11 bases that match TRBD1. CDR3 length: 19 amino acids. The V gene end was trimmed by 4 bases and the J gene end by 2 bases; junction bases not matched to a gene: 18. Looked up from germline, CDR1 is SQVTM and CDR2 is ANQGSEA. The CDR3 nucleotides read TGCAGCGTTGTAACTCTCCTAAGGACAGGGGGCTCGGGGAACTATGGCTACACCTTC. It is translated as CSVVTLLRTGGSGNYGYTF.

The genes are TRBV5-6 and TRBJ2-5; D uncertain. CDR3 size: 13 residues. Germline CDR1 and CDR2: SGHDT and YYEEEE. V lost 0 bases and J lost 5, with 8 bases in between. CDR3 sequence (DNA): TGTGCCAGCAGCTTGGGGAGCCGCGAGACCCAGTACTTC. Encoded protein: CASSLGSRETQYF.

This clonotype appeared many times. The chain uses TRBV20-1 and TRBJ1-1; D gene ambiguous. Per the germline V gene, CDR1 is DFQATT and CDR2 is SNEGSKA (reference sequence). The V end was cut by 7 bases, the J end by 1 base, with 10 bases between. CDR3 length equals 12 residues. The CDR3: CSVHAGNTEAFF. CDR3 sequence (DNA): TGCAGTGTACATGCAGGGAACACTGAAGCTTTCTTT.

Many counts were recorded for this clonotype. The chain recombines TRBV4-2 with TRBJ2-3; 12 bases fit TRBD2. The V gene end was trimmed by 1 base and the J gene end by 4 bases; junction bases not matched to a gene: 0. Germline V gives CDR1 LGHNA, CDR2 YNFKEQ. This CDR3 has 15 residues. The CDR3 reads CASSQGTSGADTQYF. The CDR3 DNA follows: TGTGCCAGCAGCCAAGGGACTAGCGGGGCAGATACGCAGTATTTT.

In its sample, this clonotype was seen once. The rearrangement joins TRBV25-1 to TRBJ2-7; D unresolved. The CDR3 totals 16 residues. V was trimmed by 5 bases and J by 3 bases, leaving 20 bases between them. In germline, CDR1 is MGHDK, CDR2 SYGVNS. CDR3 DNA sequence: TGTGCCAGCAGTTTCAGGCCCGCGTCGTCGTACTACGAGCAGTACTTC. It specifies CASSFRPASSYYEQYF.

CDR3 in amino acids: CAWSVLQGYEQYF. For the CDR3, the DNA is TGTGCCTGGAGTGTTTTACAGGGCTACGAGCAGTACTTC. The rearrangement joins TRBV30 to TRBJ2-7; D is perhaps TRBD1 (6 bases). V was shortened by 0 bases and J by 3 bases, with 9 bases between the two germline ends. The CDR3 totals 13 residues. Germline V gene lookup returns CDR1 GTSNPN and CDR2 SVGIG (reference sequence).

This clonotype was counted between two and nine times. The chain employs TRBV9 and TRBJ2-3; 14 bases map to TRBD2. This CDR3 is 15 amino acids long. V shed 3 bases and J 5 bases; nucleotides not matched to a gene: 2. Germline CDR1 reads SGDLS; CDR2 reads YYNGEE. CDR3 coding DNA: TGTGCCAGCAGCGACGGACTAGCGGGGGGAGATACGCAGTATTTT. This codes for CASSDGLAGGDTQYF.

This clonotype was found many times. A junction boundary mismatches the germline segment, possibly from a read error. The CDR3 loop reads CASSSSLGGSF. DNA for the CDR3: TGTGCCAGCAGTTCCTCCTTGGGGGGAAGTTTT. The rearrangement joins TRBV12-3 or TRBV12-4 to TRBJ1-5; D may be TRBD1 (5 bases). This CDR3 is built from 11 residues.

In this sample, this clonotype turned up a few times. V usage is TRBV12-3 or TRBV12-4 and J usage is TRBJ2-7, with 9 bases that match TRBD1. Unmatched junction bases numbered 8, after V lost 3 bases and J lost 5 bases. CDR3 length equals 15 residues. The CDR3 bases are TGTGCCAGCAGTTTGGGACAGGGAATGCTACACGAGCAGTACTTC. It specifies CASSLGQGMLHEQYF.

The gene calls are TRBV2 and TRBJ2-5; TRBD2 is a possible D gene (6 bases). The length of the CDR3 is 17 residues. Trimming shortened V by 0 bases and J by 2 bases, and 16 bases separated the two germline ends. The germline gives CDR1 SNHLY, CDR2 FYNNEI. The CDR3 DNA follows: TGTGCCAGCAGTGAAGCGCAATTAGGGCTAGCGCAAGAGACCCAGTACTTC. Its protein is CASSEAQLGLAQETQYF.

This clonotype turned up a few times. The chain is built from TRBV29-1 and TRBJ2-1; the D gene is possibly TRBD1 (5 bases). With 5 bases removed from V and 8 bases from J, the gap between germline ends came to 16 bases. Germline lookup yields CDR1 SQVTM and CDR2 ANQGSEA. This CDR3 comprises 13 residues. The CDR3 sequence is CSVRTIYGDEQFF. Written as DNA, the CDR3 is TGCAGCGTTCGGACAATCTATGGGGATGAGCAGTTCTTC.

The chain uses TRBV20-1 and TRBJ2-7, with 13 bases identical to TRBD2. CDR1 is DFQATT and CDR2 is SNEGSKA in the germline V gene (reference sequence). The CDR3 has 16 amino acids. Unmatched junction bases numbered 10, after V lost 6 bases and J lost 2 bases. The CDR3 nucleotides read TGCAGTGCCCCCCCCCCACTAGCGGGGGGGCCCTACGAGCAGTACTTC. Its protein is CSAPPPLAGGPYEQYF.

This clonotype was picked up a small number of times. This chain joins TRBV7-9 and TRBJ2-1; 11 nucleotides agree with TRBD2. CDR3 length: 16 amino acids. The J segment lost 10 bases and the V segment lost 2 bases, leaving 10 bases of the junction unmatched. Germline-derived CDR1 and CDR2 are SEHNR and FQNEAQ (reference sequence). The CDR3 nucleotides are TGTGCCAGCAGCTTAAGCACTAGCGGGAGTCAGGGCGAGCAGTTCTTC. Protein sequence: CASSLSTSGSQGEQFF.

The V gene is TRBV28, the J gene TRBJ1-2; D is unclear. The V end lost 3 bases, the J end lost 2 bases, and 7 bases lay between the germline ends. Per the germline V gene, CDR1 is MDHEN and CDR2 is SYDVKM. This CDR3 has 13 amino acids. CDR3 DNA sequence: TGTGCCAGCAGTTTTGAGACCAACTATGGCTACACCTTC. Translation: CASSFETNYGYTF.

The table lists this clonotype with many counts. The rearrangement links TRBV6-5 to TRBJ2-7; D remains ambiguous. Germline V gene sequence: CDR1 MNHEY, CDR2 SVGAGI. V lost 2 bases to trimming and J lost 7 bases, with 27 bases between them. The CDR3 extends over 18 amino acids. The CDR3 sequence: CASSYLHILSGSHGEQYF. DNA for the CDR3: TGTGCCAGCAGTTACCTCCATATCCTTTCCGGGTCGCATGGGGAGCAGTACTTC.

This clonotype was seen many times. The chain joins TRBV6-5 to TRBJ2-3; the D gene is possibly TRBD2 (6 bases). The CDR3 is made up of 17 amino acids. Germline V gene sequence: CDR1 MNHEY, CDR2 SVGAGI. Trimming pared 2 bases from V and 0 bases from J, leaving 15 bases between. CDR3 amino acids: CASSYSWASVSTDTQYF. DNA of the CDR3: TGTGCCAGCAGTTACAGTTGGGCTAGCGTTAGCACAGATACGCAGTATTTT.

This clonotype was recorded a few times. The CDR3 nucleotides read TGTGCCAGCCGCCTCGGCACCAACTATGGCTACACCTTC. Its protein is CASRLGTNYGYTF. The V call is TRBV9, the J call TRBJ1-2; D is unclear. The CDR3 consists of 13 residues. Germline CDR1 and CDR2: SGDLS and YYNGEE. Trimming pared 7 bases from V and 2 bases from J, leaving 12 bases between.

The rearrangement joins TRBV20-1 to TRBJ2-7, with 7 bases that match TRBD1. This CDR3 contains 12 residues. Looked up from germline, CDR1 is DFQATT and CDR2 is SNEGSKA (reference sequence). This chain's CDR3 is CSLTETGAEQYF. In nucleotides, the CDR3 is TGCAGCCTGACCGAAACAGGGGCCGAGCAGTACTTC.

This clonotype has a handful of counts. The chain combines TRBV2 with TRBJ2-7, with TRBD2 matching 13 bases. Germline V gives CDR1 SNHLY, CDR2 FYNNEI. This CDR3 spans 17 amino acids. Trimming removed 7 bases from V and 5 bases from J; junction bases left unmatched: 14. The CDR3 sequence: CASTLRTSGSNRDEQYF. The DNA for the CDR3 is TGTGCCAGCACGCTTAGGACTAGCGGGAGTAATAGGGACGAGCAGTACTTC. Together with reference TRBV2 and TRBJ2-7, the CDR3 gives the full variable domain: EPEVTQTPSHQVTQMGQEVILRCVPISNHLYFYWYRQILGQKVEFLVSFYNNEISEKSEIFDDQFSVERPDGSNFTLKIRSTKLEDSAMYFCASTLRTSGSNRDEQYFGPGTRLTVT.

This clonotype was detected a few times. The chain recombines TRBV7-6 with TRBJ2-3; TRBD2 agrees at 7 bases. V was clipped by 2 bases and J by 2 bases; unmatched bases: 4. CDR3 size: 15 residues. Germline V gives CDR1 SGHVS, CDR2 FNYEAQ. Written as DNA, the CDR3 is TGTGCCAGCAGCTTACTAGCGGTGAACACAGATACGCAGTATTTT. Its protein product is CASSLLAVNTDTQYF.